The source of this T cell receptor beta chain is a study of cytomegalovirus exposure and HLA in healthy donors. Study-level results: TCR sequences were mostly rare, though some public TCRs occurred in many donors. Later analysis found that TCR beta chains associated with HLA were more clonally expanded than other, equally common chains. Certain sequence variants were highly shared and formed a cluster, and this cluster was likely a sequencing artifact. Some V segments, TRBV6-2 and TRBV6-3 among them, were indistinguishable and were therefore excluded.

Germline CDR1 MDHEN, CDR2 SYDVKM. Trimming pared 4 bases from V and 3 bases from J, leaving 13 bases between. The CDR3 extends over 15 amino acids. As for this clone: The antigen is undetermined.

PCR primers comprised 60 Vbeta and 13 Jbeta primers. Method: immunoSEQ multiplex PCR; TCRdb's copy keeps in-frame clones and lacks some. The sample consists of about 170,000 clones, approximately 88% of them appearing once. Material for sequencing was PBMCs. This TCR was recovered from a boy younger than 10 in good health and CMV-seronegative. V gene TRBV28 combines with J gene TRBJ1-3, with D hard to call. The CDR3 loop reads CASSSQSGSGNTIYF. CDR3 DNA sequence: TGTGCCAGCAGTTCGCAGTCGGGAAGTGGAAACACCATATATTTT.